In its sample, the clone carrying this T cell receptor (beta chain) was seen a few times. This sample is part of a study of patients and donors after allogeneic stem cell transplantation. TCRdb reprocessed the RT-PCR reads via MiXCR and lists one record per CDR3 protein. The data contain approximately 150,000 distinct CDR3 sequences, over 30% of them singletons. CDR3 length: 13 amino acids. Looked up from germline, CDR1 is DFQATT and CDR2 is SNEGSKA (reference sequence). The ends were cut back, 3 bases at V and 6 bases at J, with 15 bases in the middle. The clonotype originates from a human donor who was either an allogeneic HSCT recipient or a stem cell or donor lymphocyte infusion donor (not recorded which). It is not recorded whose cells these are; they may come from a transplant donor. Sequences were obtained from blood, either unsorted or a sorted T cell fraction (not recorded which). The chain combines TRBV20-1 with TRBJ2-7; either TRBD1 or TRBD2 may fit D (6 bases each). The CDR3: CSARGSGAFEQYV. The CDR3 DNA sequence: TGCAGTGCTAGGGGATCGGGGGCATTCGAGCAGTACGTC.